This T cell receptor (beta chain) was obtained from a study of cytomegalovirus exposure and HLA in healthy donors. Study background: There were just under 400 genotyped donors. Of these, about 86% fell in the genetic ancestry cluster associated with self-reported Caucasian donors.

The study, taken as a whole, reports: The study found most TCR sequences rare, yet found some public TCRs in many donors.

In the PCR, 60 Vbeta and 13 Jbeta primers were used. Repertoires were generated with immunoSEQ multiplex PCR, while TCRdb's copy carries only in-frame clones and drops some. The sample comprises more than 90,000 clones, 70% to 80% of which are singletons, and 2.5% to 3% rests with the top ten. This CDR3 spans 14 amino acids. Germline loops: CDR1 MNHEY, CDR2 SVGAGI. The V gene end was trimmed by 8 bases and the J gene end by 0 bases; junction bases not matched to a gene: 4. In this sample, this clone turned up a few times. No antigen is known for it. The rearrangement joins TRBV6-5 to TRBJ1-3; 7 bases agree with TRBD1. Sequenced material: PBMCs. The source of this sequence is a young woman in good health and CMV-seropositive. The CDR3 loop is CASQDRYSGNTIYF. CDR3 DNA sequence: TGTGCCAGCCAGGACAGGTACTCTGGAAACACCATATATTTT.